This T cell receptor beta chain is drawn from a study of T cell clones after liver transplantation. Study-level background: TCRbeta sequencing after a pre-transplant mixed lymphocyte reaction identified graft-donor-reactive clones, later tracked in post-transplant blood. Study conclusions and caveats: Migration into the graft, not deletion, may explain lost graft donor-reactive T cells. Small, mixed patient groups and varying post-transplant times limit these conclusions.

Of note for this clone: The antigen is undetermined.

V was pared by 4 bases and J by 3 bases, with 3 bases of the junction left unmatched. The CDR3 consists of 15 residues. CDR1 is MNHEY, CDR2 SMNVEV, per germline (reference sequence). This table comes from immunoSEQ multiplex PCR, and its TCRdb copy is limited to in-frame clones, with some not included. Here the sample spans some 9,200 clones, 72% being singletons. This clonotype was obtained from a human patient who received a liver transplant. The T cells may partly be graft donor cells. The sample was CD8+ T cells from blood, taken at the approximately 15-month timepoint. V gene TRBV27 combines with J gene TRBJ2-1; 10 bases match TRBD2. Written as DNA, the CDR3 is TGTGCCAGCAGTTCCGGACTAGCGGACTACAATGAGCAGTTCTTC. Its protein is CASSSGLADYNEQFF.